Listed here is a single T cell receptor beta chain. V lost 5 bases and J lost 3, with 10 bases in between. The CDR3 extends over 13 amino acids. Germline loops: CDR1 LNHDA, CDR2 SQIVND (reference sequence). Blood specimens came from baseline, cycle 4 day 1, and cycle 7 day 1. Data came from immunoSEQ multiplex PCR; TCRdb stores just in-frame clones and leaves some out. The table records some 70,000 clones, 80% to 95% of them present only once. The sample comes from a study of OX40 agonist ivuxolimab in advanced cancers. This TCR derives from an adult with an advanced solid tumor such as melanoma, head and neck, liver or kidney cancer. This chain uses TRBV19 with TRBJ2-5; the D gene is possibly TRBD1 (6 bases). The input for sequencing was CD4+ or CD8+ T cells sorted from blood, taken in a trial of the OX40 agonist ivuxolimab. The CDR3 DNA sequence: TGTGCCAGTAGTGGATACAGGGAAGAGACCCAGTACTTC. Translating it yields CASSGYREETQYF.